A selection of T cell receptor beta chains follows, all from one sample in a study of blood T cells in healthy people across ages. TCRdb reprocessed the 5' RACE reads via MiXCR and lists one record per CDR3 protein. The sample records about 780,000 distinct CDR3 sequences, around 45% being singletons. The sample consisted of blood. The receptors come from a man aged 80 or over in good health. Both conserved end residues are part of each CDR3. D genes are given only for firm matches. A row's size may be missing; if present it is once, few, many or a size class.

v_gene: TRBV6-5; j_gene: TRBJ1-1; d_gene: TRBD1; abundance: NA; CDR3aa: CASTTSRQGDTEAFF; CDR3nt: TGTGCCAGCACCACCTCACGACAGGGAGACACTGAAGCTTTCTTT
v_gene: TRBV5-1; j_gene: TRBJ2-7; d_gene: TRBD2; abundance: NA; CDR3aa: CAGSLGTSGTYEQYF; CDR3nt: TGCGCCGGCAGCTTGGGGACTAGCGGAACCTACGAGCAGTACTTC
v_gene: TRBV27; j_gene: TRBJ2-1; d_gene: TRBD2; abundance: NA; CDR3aa: CASTGSGRNEQFF; CDR3nt: TGTGCCAGCACGGGTAGCGGGAGGAATGAGCAGTTCTTC
v_gene: TRBV15; j_gene: TRBJ2-1; d_gene: NA; abundance: NA; CDR3aa: CATSGRKGRPLEQFF; CDR3nt: TGTGCCACCAGCGGTAGAAAGGGTCGCCCCCTTGAGCAGTTCTTC
v_gene: TRBV7-2; j_gene: TRBJ2-7; d_gene: TRBD1; abundance: NA; CDR3aa: CASRRTGAASYEQYF; CDR3nt: TGTGCCAGCAGGCGGACAGGGGCGGCTTCCTACGAGCAGTACTTC
v_gene: TRBV6-6; j_gene: TRBJ2-5; d_gene: NA; abundance: few; CDR3aa: CASSYGGPRETQYF; CDR3nt: TGTGCCAGCAGTTACGGGGGCCCCAGGGAGACCCAGTACTTC
v_gene: TRBV9; j_gene: TRBJ2-5; d_gene: TRBD2; abundance: few; CDR3aa: CASSVFPGSSGRGETQYF; CDR3nt: TGTGCCAGCAGCGTATTCCCCGGGTCTAGCGGGAGGGGAGAGACCCAGTACTTC
v_gene: TRBV5-1; j_gene: TRBJ2-7; d_gene: NA; abundance: NA; CDR3aa: CASRADPSSYNEQYF; CDR3nt: TGCGCCAGCAGGGCCGACCCGAGCTCCTACAATGAGCAGTACTTC
v_gene: TRBV2; j_gene: TRBJ2-1; d_gene: TRBD2; abundance: NA; CDR3aa: CATTGVLAGVEQFF; CDR3nt: TGTGCCACTACCGGAGTACTAGCGGGAGTTGAGCAGTTCTTC
v_gene: TRBV6-5; j_gene: TRBJ2-2; d_gene: NA; abundance: NA; CDR3aa: CATNRDGGELFF; CDR3nt: TGTGCCACCAACAGGGATGGCGGGGAGCTGTTTTTT
v_gene: TRBV28; j_gene: TRBJ2-7; d_gene: TRBD2; abundance: NA; CDR3aa: CASSSPGLAGDEQYF; CDR3nt: TGTGCCAGCAGTTCGCCGGGACTAGCGGGAGACGAGCAGTACTTC